The 5 T cell receptor beta chains given below trace back to one sample, sequenced in a study of blood T cell repertoires in COVID-19. TCRdb's copy holds only in-frame clones and misses some; the assay was immunoSEQ multiplex PCR. The profile shows about 200,000 clones, approximately 80% of them singletons. Input material: peripheral blood. The receptors here all came from a man aged 45-65 years who had recovered from COVID-19.

The table lists this clone with a few counts. This chain uses TRBV7-9 with TRBJ2-1, with a weak D call TRBD2 (6 bases). Germline V gives CDR1 SEHNR, CDR2 FQNEAQ (reference sequence). V shed 5 bases and J shed 5 bases, with 19 bases lying between them. The CDR3 totals 16 residues. CDR3 protein: CASSPQRDSDNNEQFF. In DNA form, the CDR3 reads TGTGCCAGCAGCCCGCAAAGGGACTCGGATAACAATGAGCAGTTCTTC.

The V and J genes are TRBV18 and TRBJ1-2; D remains ambiguous. In germline, CDR1 is KGHSH, CDR2 LQKENI. V dropped 3 bases and J dropped 5 bases, with 10 bases sitting between them. This CDR3 is 13 amino acids long. The CDR3 sequence: CASSPFQEYGYTF. The CDR3 coding sequence is TGTGCCAGCTCACCGTTTCAGGAATATGGCTACACCTTC.

This clone was counted a single time. The chain employs TRBV18 and TRBJ2-7; 8 nucleotides match TRBD2. V lost 4 bases and J lost 4; bases outside the gene matches: 15. Germline loops: CDR1 KGHSH, CDR2 LQKENI. The CDR3 consists of 17 residues. The CDR3: CASSLTGRSAGGYEQYF. CDR3 nucleotides: TGTGCCAGCTCACTTACCGGTCGATCGGCGGGAGGTTACGAGCAGTACTTC.

The chain has TRBV5-1 and TRBJ2-7; 12 bases align to TRBD1. Unmatched junction bases numbered 4, after V lost 1 base and J lost 5 bases. Germline V gene lookup returns CDR1 SGHRS and CDR2 YFSETQ. The CDR3 runs 15 residues. CDR3 in DNA: TGCGCCAGCAGCTTGTTGGGGACAGGGGGCGACGAGCAGTACTTC. Amino acid sequence: CASSLLGTGGDEQYF.

The rearrangement uses TRBV30 and TRBJ1-2; 7 bases are shared with TRBD1. V gave up 2 bases and J gave up 1 base; unmatched junction bases: 7. This CDR3 comprises 15 residues. From germline, CDR1 is GTSNPN and CDR2 SVGIG (reference sequence). CDR3: CAWSRRTGFNYGYTF. The CDR3 DNA sequence: TGTGCCTGGAGTCGTCGGACAGGTTTTAACTATGGCTACACCTTC.